These T cell receptor beta chains were read from a single sample in a study of CD8+CD57+ T cells in acquired aplastic anemia. MiXCR, applied by TCRdb to the reads, yields one record per CDR3 protein. The data contain about 180,000 distinct CDR3 sequences, approximately 49% of them seen just once; the ten biggest clones take up 2.5% to 3.5%. The sample was sorted CD4+, CD8+, or CD8+CD57+ T cells (not recorded which) from PBMCs. These receptors originate from a human donor in good health. The CDR3 runs from the conserved cysteine through the conserved F or W. Some rows mark clone size as missing; the rest say once, few, many or name a class of expanded clone.

clone_size,v_call,cdr3_aa
many,TRBV19,CASSIPALAGEAGELFF
.,TRBV10-2,CASTVRQGGSEQYF
many,TRBV12-3/TRBV12-4,CASSWTGTYEQYF
.,TRBV10-3,CAISETTGELFF
.,TRBV3-1,CASSQELGYYEQYF
.,TRBV20-1,CSARGSWEKDNSPLHF
many,TRBV19,CASSKDSGNQPQHF
many,TRBV13,CASSLPPSGQSQETQYF
.,TRBV15,CATSRDRANEKLFF
.,TRBV10-3,CASSYSPEASGYGYTF
many,TRBV19,CASSIGRISGNTIYF
.,TRBV7-9,CASSQTGESNQPQHF
few,TRBV20-1,CRGRAGGSRAFF
few,TRBV7-3,CASSTRPTDTQYF
many,TRBV25-1,CASSEYTHEQYF
.,TRBV7-9,CASSSHQGRPYEQYF
many,TRBV15,CATSSRLGSGRAFEQFF
.,TRBV7-2,CASSLGGTSSYEQYF
.,TRBV19,CASSLGGTDEHYEQYF
.,TRBV7-8,CASSLGREREQYF
once,TRBV2,CASRAGLLSNQPQHF
many,TRBV12-3/TRBV12-4,CASRPGVGNTIYF
.,TRBV2,CASSEEMRGEAFF
many,TRBV24-1,CATSDARGYEQYF
few,TRBV24-1,CATSDTPPRNTEAFF
.,TRBV12-3/TRBV12-4,CASSSQSADAQYF
.,TRBV7-2,CASKAMLGWETQYF
.,TRBV5-1,CASSFVLETQYF
few,TRBV10-2,CASSLATEAFF
.,TRBV20-1,CSARIGLAGNSGANVLTF
.,TRBV28,CATRQTYNSPLHF
.,TRBV19,CASSIGGTSGGTGELFF
once,TRBV25-1,CASSETGGVDMQYF
.,TRBV15,CATSRSRQGGSNQPQHF
once,TRBV7-9,CASSYPGVPGGYTF
once,TRBV7-2,CASNARVMNTEAFF
few,TRBV29-1,CSVEQGADYGYTF
many,TRBV6-1,CASSEISTGSPLHF
.,TRBV2,CASSEASGTYEQYF
.,TRBV19,CASSIVRTGELFF
.,TRBV20-1,CSVLAGPRDTQYF
.,TRBV10-3,CAIANQGNNSPLHF
few,TRBV6-2/TRBV6-3,CASGRLAVDTQYF
.,TRBV19,CASSSWGWTEAFF
once,TRBV9,CASSVEGQYNSPLHF
.,TRBV5-4,CASSPPIQRGRGETQYF
.,TRBV10-3,CAISESGRGNQPQHF
.,TRBV10-3,CAIRRDGYEQYF
many,TRBV20-1,CSARLAGGPGTDTQYF
few,TRBV2,CASRIQGSPLHF
.,TRBV30,CAWSSGAIDYGYTF
.,TRBV19,CASLAGGELFF
many,TRBV5-1,CASSWQGTSGLQETQYF
.,TRBV5-4,CASVAGSGANVLTF